One and the same sample provided the 6 T cell receptor beta chains below, sequenced in a study of siplizumab effects on memory and regulatory T cells. Using immunoSEQ multiplex PCR, the repertoire was profiled, and TCRdb retains in-frame clones only, with some absent. Of 95,000 to 100,000 clones listed, about nine tenths are singletons. Material for sequencing was non-Treg CD4+ T cells sorted from blood. These receptors were collected from a human donor in good health.

The J gene is TRBJ2-5, the V gene TRBV5-1, with 9 positions matching TRBD2. V shed 6 bases and J 5 bases; nucleotides not matched to a gene: 8. The CDR3 spans 14 residues. Germline CDR1 SGHRS, CDR2 YFSETQ. The CDR3 nucleotides are TGCGCCAGCAAACGCCCGGGACTAGCCGAGACCCAGTACTTC. This sequence encodes CASKRPGLAETQYF.

This clone was detected only a few times. The chain carries TRBV5-6 and TRBJ2-5, with a possible D match to TRBD1 (6 bases). This CDR3 is built from 14 residues. Germline CDR1 reads SGHDT; CDR2 reads YYEEEE. The V end lost 1 base, the J end lost 4 bases, and 11 bases lay between the germline ends. CDR3 DNA: TGTGCCAGCAGCTTGACAGGGTCGATAGAGACCCAGTACTTC. Residues: CASSLTGSIETQYF. Based on the CDR3 plus reference TRBV5-6 and TRBJ2-5, the full variable domain is DAGVTQSPTHLIKTRGQQVTLRCSPKSGHDTVSWYQQALGQGPQFIFQYYEEEERQRGNFPDRFSGHQFPNYSSELNVNALLLGDSALYLCASSLTGSIETQYFGPGTRLLVL.

The gene calls are TRBV11-3 and TRBJ2-5; D is possibly TRBD2 (10 bases). Trimming left V 5 bases short and J 5 bases short, with 30 bases between. Germline V lookup: CDR1 SGHNT, CDR2 YENEEA. The CDR3 length is 19 residues. CDR3 region: CASSPGQGRASGSVETQYF. In nucleotides, the CDR3 is TGTGCCAGCAGCCCTGGACAGGGGAGGGCTAGCGGGAGTGTGGAGACCCAGTACTTC.

The V gene is TRBV5-1, the J gene TRBJ2-2; D may correspond to TRBD1 or TRBD2 (5 bases each). Looked up from germline, CDR1 is SGHRS and CDR2 is YFSETQ. CDR3 length: 14 amino acids. V dropped 6 bases and J dropped 4 bases, with 13 bases sitting between them. The CDR3 reads CASTRDRTTGELFF. For the CDR3, the DNA is TGCGCCAGCACCCGGGACCGCACCACCGGGGAGCTGTTTTTT.

The rearrangement links TRBV5-1 to TRBJ1-1; 7 nucleotides agree with TRBD1. The junction had 5 bases not matched to a gene; V was cut back by 0 bases and J by 0 bases. The CDR3 length is 16 residues. From germline, CDR1 is SGHRS and CDR2 YFSETQ. CDR3 bases: TGCGCCAGCAGCTTGGCTGACAGGGCTTTGAACACTGAAGCTTTCTTT. It yields the protein CASSLADRALNTEAFF.

The chain joins TRBV20-1 to TRBJ2-1; 7 nucleotides match TRBD2. From germline, CDR1 is DFQATT and CDR2 SNEGSKA (reference sequence). Germline trimming cut 6 bases from V and 15 bases from J; bases unmatched to any gene: 11. The CDR3 is 11 amino acids. As DNA, the CDR3 is TGCAGTGCAACCCAGCGGGAAGTGTCGTTCTTC. Its protein product is CSATQREVSFF.